Listed here are 11 T cell receptor beta chains from one sample, sequenced in a study of T-cell memory formation after mild COVID-19. TCRdb passed the 5' RACE reads through MiXCR, listing each CDR3 protein once. The sample contains 410,000 or so distinct CDR3 sequences, more than 20% of which appear only once. The sample comprised PBMCs or a T cell subset sorted from them (not recorded which). Receptors originate from an adult woman who had mild COVID-19 (a few samples of this study predate the infection). Cell type and time point are not known.

This rearrangement joins TRBV6-2 or TRBV6-3 to TRBJ1-1; a weak D match, TRBD1 (5 bases). The germline CDR1 and CDR2 sequences are MNHEY and SVGEGT. The CDR3 contains 16 residues. Trimming left V 2 bases short and J 3 bases short, with 16 bases between. The CDR3 DNA reads as TGTGCCAGCAGTTACAGGGGTCATAGGAAAGACACTGAAGCTTTCTTT. As protein: CASSYRGHRKDTEAFF.

The sample holds a few counts of this clonotype. The chain uses TRBV5-1 and TRBJ2-2; TRBD1 aligns across 7 bases. This CDR3 has 14 residues. Germline V gene lookup returns CDR1 SGHRS and CDR2 YFSETQ. CDR3 sequence: CASYPGQRTGELFF. The CDR3 nucleotides are TGCGCATCTTACCCGGGACAGAGGACCGGGGAGCTGTTTTTT.

This clonotype was detected only a few times. The chain is built from TRBV6-8 and TRBJ2-7, with 7 bases aligning to TRBD1. This CDR3 has 17 amino acids. From germline, CDR1 is MNHGY and CDR2 SAAAGT. Unmatched junction bases numbered 15, after V lost 6 bases and J lost 1 base. CDR3 residues: CASRERGSGGWSYEQYF. CDR3 nucleotides: TGTGCCAGCAGAGAAAGGGGATCAGGGGGTTGGTCCTACGAGCAGTACTTC.

This chain joins TRBV7-2 and TRBJ2-5, with D tentatively TRBD1 or TRBD2 (5 bases each). Per germline, CDR1 SGHTA and CDR2 FQGNSA. V was trimmed by 2 bases and J by 5 bases, leaving 12 bases between them. CDR3 length: 14 residues. The CDR3 nucleotides are TGTGCCAGCAGCTTATTCCGGGGCCGTGAGACCCAGTACTTC. This gives the protein CASSLFRGRETQYF.

This clonotype was counted between two and nine times. The J gene is TRBJ2-7, the V gene TRBV4-2; 13 bases align to TRBD2. Trimming at V came to 4 bases and at J to 0 bases, leaving 12 bases not matched to a gene. Germline V gives CDR1 LGHNA, CDR2 YNFKEQ. The CDR3 spans 19 residues. For the CDR3, the DNA is TGTGCCAGCAGCCTACTCCCAACTAGCGGGGGGGGTAGCTCCTACGAGCAGTACTTC. Encoded protein: CASSLLPTSGGGSSYEQYF.

V and J are TRBV5-5 and TRBJ2-3; 7 nucleotides match TRBD2. This CDR3 has 16 amino acids. J gave up 5 bases and V 4 bases, and 13 bases lay outside the gene matches. Germline lookup yields CDR1 SGHKS and CDR2 YYEKEE (reference sequence). The CDR3 coding sequence is TGTGCCAGCAGCGCCCGGGGAGCGGGGCCCCAAGATACGCAGTATTTT. Protein sequence: CASSARGAGPQDTQYF. The complete variable domain, with remaining parts taken from reference TRBV5-5 and TRBJ2-3, reads DAGVTQSPTHLIKTRGQQVTLRCSPISGHKSVSWYQQVLGQGPQFIFQYYEKEERGRGNFPDRFSARQFPNYSSELNVNALLLGDSALYLCASSARGAGPQDTQYFGPGTRLTVL.

J is TRBJ1-1 and V is TRBV18, with 7 positions matching TRBD1. Trimming removed 5 bases from V and 8 bases from J; junction bases left unmatched: 14. CDR3 length equals 15 residues. In germline, CDR1 is KGHSH, CDR2 LQKENI. The CDR3 here is CASSTRTGSRGEAFF. The CDR3 coding sequence is TGTGCCAGCTCAACACGGACAGGCAGTCGCGGGGAAGCTTTCTTT.

The table lists this clonotype with a few counts. The CDR3 is CASSPGQIYGYTF. The CDR3 DNA sequence: TGTGCCAGCAGCCCCGGACAGATATATGGCTACACCTTC. This chain joins TRBV9 and TRBJ1-2; possibly TRBD1 for D (6 bases). V gave up 4 bases and J gave up 5 bases, with 12 bases separating them. The V gene's germline CDR1 is SGDLS and CDR2 YYNGEE. CDR3 length: 13 residues. Drawing the rest from reference TRBV9 and TRBJ1-2, the complete variable domain is DSGVTQTPKHLITATGQRVTLRCSPRSGDLSVYWYQQSLDQGLQFLIQYYNGEERAKGNILERFSAQQFPDLHSELNLSSLELGDSALYFCASSPGQIYGYTFGSGTRLTVV.

The V call is TRBV30, the J call TRBJ1-2, with a weak D call TRBD1 (5 bases). V was cut by 5 bases and J by 5 bases, with 9 bases left in between. The germline V gene has CDR1 GTSNPN and CDR2 SVGIG (reference sequence). The CDR3 extends over 11 amino acids. The CDR3 reads CAWGGRYGYTF. The CDR3 nucleotides are TGTGCCTGGGGGGGGAGGTATGGCTACACCTTC.

This clonotype occurred a few times. This chain links TRBV5-1 with TRBJ2-1; 13 bases fit TRBD2. Germline V gene data show CDR1 as SGHRS and CDR2 as YFSETQ. The CDR3 runs to 18 residues. With V trimmed by 4 bases and J by 6 bases, 13 bases remained unmatched. The CDR3 coding sequence is TGCGCCAGCAGCCCTACTCCACTAGCGGGAGGGCCTGGCAATGAGCAGTTCTTC. Translated, it gives CASSPTPLAGGPGNEQFF.

This clonotype was seen a few times. The gene calls are TRBV20-1 and TRBJ2-2; TRBD2 agrees at 8 bases. Germline V gene data show CDR1 as DFQATT and CDR2 as SNEGSKA (reference sequence). CDR3 length: 13 residues. Trimming at V came to 6 bases and at J to 5 bases, leaving 5 bases not matched to a gene. CDR3 in amino acids: CSAPRLATGELFF. In DNA, the CDR3 is TGCAGTGCCCCGAGACTAGCGACCGGGGAGCTGTTTTTT.